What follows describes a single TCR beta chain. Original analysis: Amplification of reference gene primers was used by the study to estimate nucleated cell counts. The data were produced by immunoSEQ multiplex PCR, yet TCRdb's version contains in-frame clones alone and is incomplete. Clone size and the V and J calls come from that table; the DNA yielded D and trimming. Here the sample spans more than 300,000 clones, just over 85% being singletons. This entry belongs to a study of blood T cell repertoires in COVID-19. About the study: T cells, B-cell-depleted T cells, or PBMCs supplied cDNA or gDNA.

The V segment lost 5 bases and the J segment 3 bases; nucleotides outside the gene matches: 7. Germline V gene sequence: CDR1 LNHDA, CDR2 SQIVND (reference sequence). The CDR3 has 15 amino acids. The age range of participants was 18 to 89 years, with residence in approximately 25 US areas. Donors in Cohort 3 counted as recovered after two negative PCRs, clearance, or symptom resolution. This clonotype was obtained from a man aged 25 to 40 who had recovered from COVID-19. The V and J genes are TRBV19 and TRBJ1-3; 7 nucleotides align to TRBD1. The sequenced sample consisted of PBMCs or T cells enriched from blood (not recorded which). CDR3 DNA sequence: TGTGCCAGTAGTCCCGGGACAGCTTATGGAAACACCATATATTTT. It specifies CASSPGTAYGNTIYF.